This entry is about one TCR beta chain. There are 17 residues in the CDR3. The germline V gene encodes CDR1 SGHDT and CDR2 YYEEEE. Trimming took 3 bases from V and 5 from J; bases not matched to a gene: 8. Patients from Seattle were sampled longitudinally, starting during active infection. The sample comes from a study of blood T cell repertoires in COVID-19. Produced via immunoSEQ multiplex PCR; TCRdb's table is partial and in-frame only. The sample contains approximately 150,000 clones, around 84% of which appear only once. This clonotype was sampled from a woman aged 45 to 65 with COVID-19, enrolled during active disease. The V gene is TRBV5-6, the J gene TRBJ2-1, with 13 nucleotides matching TRBD2. Input material: peripheral blood. CDR3 in amino acids: CASSSHWTSGGNNEQFF. The CDR3 coding sequence is TGTGCCAGCAGCTCACATTGGACTAGCGGGGGTAACAATGAGCAGTTCTTC.